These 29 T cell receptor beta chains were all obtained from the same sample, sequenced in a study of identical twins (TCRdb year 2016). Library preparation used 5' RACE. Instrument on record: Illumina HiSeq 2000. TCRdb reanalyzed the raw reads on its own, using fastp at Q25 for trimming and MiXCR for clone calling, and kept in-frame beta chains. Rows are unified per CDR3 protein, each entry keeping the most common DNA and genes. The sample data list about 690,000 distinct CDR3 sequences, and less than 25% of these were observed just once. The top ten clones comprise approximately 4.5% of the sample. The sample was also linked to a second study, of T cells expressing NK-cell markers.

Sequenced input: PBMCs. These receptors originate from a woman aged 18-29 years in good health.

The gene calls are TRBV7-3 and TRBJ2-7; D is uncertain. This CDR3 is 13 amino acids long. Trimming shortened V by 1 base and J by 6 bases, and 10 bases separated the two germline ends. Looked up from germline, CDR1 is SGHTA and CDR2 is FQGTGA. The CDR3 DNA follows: TGTGCCAGCAGCTTAAGCGCCGGTCGCGAGCAGTACTTC. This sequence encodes CASSLSAGREQYF.

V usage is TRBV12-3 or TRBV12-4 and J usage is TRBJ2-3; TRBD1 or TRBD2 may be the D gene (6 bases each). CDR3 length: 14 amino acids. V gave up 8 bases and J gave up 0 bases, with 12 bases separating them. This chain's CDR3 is CASGSGASTDTQYF. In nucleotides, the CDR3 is TGTGCCAGCGGATCGGGGGCTAGCACAGATACGCAGTATTTT.

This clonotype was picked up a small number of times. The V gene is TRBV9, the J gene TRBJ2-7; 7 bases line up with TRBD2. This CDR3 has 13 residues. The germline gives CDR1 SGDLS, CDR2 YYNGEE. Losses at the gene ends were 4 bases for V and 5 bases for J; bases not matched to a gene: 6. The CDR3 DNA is TGTGCCAGCAGCCCGGGGGGAGTTAACGAGCAGTACTTC. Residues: CASSPGGVNEQYF.

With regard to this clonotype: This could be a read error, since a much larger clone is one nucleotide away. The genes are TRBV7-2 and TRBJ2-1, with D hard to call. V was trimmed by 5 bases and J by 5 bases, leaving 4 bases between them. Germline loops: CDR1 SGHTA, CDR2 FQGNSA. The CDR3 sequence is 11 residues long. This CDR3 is CASSIHNEQFF. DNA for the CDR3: TGTGCCAGCAGCATCCACAATGAGCAGTTCTTC.

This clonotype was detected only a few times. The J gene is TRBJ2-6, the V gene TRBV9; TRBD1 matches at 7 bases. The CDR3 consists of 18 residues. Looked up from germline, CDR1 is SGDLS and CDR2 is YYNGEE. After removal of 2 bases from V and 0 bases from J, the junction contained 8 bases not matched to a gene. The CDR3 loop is CASSVRDSDLSGANVLTF. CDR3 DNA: TGTGCCAGCAGCGTCCGGGACAGCGATCTCTCTGGGGCCAACGTCCTGACTTTC.

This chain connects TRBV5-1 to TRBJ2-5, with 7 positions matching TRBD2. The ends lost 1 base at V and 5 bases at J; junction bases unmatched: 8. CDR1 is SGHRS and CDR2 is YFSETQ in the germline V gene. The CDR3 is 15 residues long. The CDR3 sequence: CASSLNAGVLETQYF. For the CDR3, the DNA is TGCGCCAGCAGCTTGAATGCGGGAGTTTTGGAGACCCAGTACTTC.

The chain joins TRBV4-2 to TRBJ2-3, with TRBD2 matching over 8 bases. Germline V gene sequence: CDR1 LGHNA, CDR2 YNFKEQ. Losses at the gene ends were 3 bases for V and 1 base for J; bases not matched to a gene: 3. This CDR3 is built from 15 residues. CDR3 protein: CASSQSGSGTDTQYF. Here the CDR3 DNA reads TGTGCCAGCAGCCAGAGCGGGAGTGGCACAGATACGCAGTATTTT.

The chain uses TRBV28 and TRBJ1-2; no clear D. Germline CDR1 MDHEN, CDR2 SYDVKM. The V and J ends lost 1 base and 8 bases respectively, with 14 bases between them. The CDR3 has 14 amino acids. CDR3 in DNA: TGTGCCAGCAGTTTATCAGAGGGTTGGAAGGGCTACACCTTC. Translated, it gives CASSLSEGWKGYTF.

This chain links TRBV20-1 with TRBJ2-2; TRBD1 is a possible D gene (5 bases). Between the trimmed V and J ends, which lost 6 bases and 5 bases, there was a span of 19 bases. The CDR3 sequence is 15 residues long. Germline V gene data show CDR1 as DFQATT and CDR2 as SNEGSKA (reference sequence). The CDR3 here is CSARDWLTGTGELFF. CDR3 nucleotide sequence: TGCAGTGCCAGGGATTGGCTTACCGGGACCGGGGAGCTGTTTTTT.

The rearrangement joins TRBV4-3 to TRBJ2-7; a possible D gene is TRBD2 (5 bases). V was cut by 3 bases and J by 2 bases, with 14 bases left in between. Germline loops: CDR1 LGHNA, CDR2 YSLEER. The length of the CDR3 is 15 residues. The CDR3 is CASSHEIATAYEQYF. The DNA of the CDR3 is TGCGCCAGCAGCCACGAAATAGCGACTGCCTACGAGCAGTACTTC.

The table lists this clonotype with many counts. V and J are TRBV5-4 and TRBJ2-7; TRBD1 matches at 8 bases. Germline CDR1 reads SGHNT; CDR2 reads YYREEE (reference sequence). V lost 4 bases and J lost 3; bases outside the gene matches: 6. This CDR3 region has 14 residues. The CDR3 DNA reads TGTGCCAGCAGCAAGGACAGGGAGGTCTACGAGCAGTACTTC. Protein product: CASSKDREVYEQYF.

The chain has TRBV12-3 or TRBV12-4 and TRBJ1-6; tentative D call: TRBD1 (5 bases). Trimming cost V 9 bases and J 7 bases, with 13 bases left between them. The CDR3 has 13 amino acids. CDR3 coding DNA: TGTGCCAGAAATACAGGAGTCAATTCACCCCTCCACTTT. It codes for CARNTGVNSPLHF.

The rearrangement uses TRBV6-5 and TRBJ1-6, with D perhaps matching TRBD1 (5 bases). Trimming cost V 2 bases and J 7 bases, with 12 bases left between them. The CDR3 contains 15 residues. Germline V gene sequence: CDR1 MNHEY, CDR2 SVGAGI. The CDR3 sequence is CASSYEGRTNSPLHF. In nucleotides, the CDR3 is TGTGCCAGCAGTTACGAGGGGCGAACCAATTCACCCCTCCACTTT.

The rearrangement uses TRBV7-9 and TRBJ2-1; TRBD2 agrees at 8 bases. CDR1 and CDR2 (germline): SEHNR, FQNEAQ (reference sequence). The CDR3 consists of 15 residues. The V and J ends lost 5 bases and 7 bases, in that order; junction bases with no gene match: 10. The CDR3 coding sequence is TGTGCCAGCAGCCCTGTGGGACTAGAAGTGAATGAGCAGTTCTTC. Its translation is CASSPVGLEVNEQFF.

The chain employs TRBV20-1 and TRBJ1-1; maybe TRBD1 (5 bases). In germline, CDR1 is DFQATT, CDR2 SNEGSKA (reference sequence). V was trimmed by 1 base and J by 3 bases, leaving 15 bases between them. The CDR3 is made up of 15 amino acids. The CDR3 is CSARGDAAGDTEAFF. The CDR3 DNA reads TGCAGTGCTAGAGGGGACGCGGCGGGGGACACTGAAGCTTTCTTT.

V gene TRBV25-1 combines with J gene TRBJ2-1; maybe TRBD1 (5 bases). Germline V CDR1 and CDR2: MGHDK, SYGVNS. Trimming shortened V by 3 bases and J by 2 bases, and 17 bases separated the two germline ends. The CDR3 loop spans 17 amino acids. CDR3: CASSDPRQGGTYNEQFF. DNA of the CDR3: TGTGCCAGCAGTGATCCAAGGCAGGGCGGAACCTACAATGAGCAGTTCTTC. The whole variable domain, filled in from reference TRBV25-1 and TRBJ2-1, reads EADIYQTPRYLVIGTGKKITLECSQTMGHDKMYWYQQDPGMELHLIHYSYGVNSTEKGDLSSESTVSRIRTEHFPLTLESARPSHTSQYLCASSDPRQGGTYNEQFFGPGTRLTVL.

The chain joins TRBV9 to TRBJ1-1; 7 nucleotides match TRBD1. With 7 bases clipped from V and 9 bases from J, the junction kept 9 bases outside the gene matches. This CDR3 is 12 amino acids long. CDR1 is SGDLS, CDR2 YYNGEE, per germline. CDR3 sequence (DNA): TGTGCCAGCGCGGGAGGGGGCAAGAAAGCTTTCTTT. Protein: CASAGGGKKAFF.

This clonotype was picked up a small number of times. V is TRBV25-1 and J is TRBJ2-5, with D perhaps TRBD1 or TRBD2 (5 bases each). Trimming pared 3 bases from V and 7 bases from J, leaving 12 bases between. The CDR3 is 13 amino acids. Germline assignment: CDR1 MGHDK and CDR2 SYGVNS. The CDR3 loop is CASSDPPGRTQYF. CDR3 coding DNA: TGTGCCAGCAGTGATCCCCCAGGGAGGACCCAGTACTTC.

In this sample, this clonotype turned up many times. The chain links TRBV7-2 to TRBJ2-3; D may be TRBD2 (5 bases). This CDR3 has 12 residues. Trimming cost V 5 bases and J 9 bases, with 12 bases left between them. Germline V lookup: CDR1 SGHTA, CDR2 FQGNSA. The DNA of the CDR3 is TGTGCCAGCAGCCCGGGGATGAGGACGCAGTATTTT. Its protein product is CASSPGMRTQYF.

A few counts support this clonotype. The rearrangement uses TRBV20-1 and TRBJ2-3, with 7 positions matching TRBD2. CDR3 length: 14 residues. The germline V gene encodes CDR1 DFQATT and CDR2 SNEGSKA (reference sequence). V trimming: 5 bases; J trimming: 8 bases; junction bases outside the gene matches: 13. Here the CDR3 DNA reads TGCAGTGCTTCCCGGGACTATCCTGATGGTACGCAGTATTTT. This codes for CSASRDYPDGTQYF.

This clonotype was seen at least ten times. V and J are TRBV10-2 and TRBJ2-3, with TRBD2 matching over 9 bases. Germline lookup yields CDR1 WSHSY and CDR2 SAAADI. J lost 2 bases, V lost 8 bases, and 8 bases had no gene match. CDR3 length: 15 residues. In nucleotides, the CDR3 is TGCGCCAGCCTATCAGCGGGGGGCCTCACAGATACGCAGTATTTT. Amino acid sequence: CASLSAGGLTDTQYF.

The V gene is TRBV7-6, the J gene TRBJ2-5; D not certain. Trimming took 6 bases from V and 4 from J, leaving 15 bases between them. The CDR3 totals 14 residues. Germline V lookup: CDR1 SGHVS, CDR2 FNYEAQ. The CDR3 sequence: CASRSEASRETQYF. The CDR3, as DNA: TGTGCCAGCAGGTCCGAGGCCTCTAGAGAGACCCAGTACTTC.

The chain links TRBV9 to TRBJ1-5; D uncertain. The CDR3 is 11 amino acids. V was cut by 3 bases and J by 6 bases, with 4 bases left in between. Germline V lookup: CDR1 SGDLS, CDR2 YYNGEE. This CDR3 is CASSASQPQHF. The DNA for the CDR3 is TGTGCCAGCAGCGCCTCTCAGCCCCAGCATTTT. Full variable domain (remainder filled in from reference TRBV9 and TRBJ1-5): DSGVTQTPKHLITATGQRVTLRCSPRSGDLSVYWYQQSLDQGLQFLIQYYNGEERAKGNILERFSAQQFPDLHSELNLSSLELGDSALYFCASSASQPQHFGDGTRLSIL.

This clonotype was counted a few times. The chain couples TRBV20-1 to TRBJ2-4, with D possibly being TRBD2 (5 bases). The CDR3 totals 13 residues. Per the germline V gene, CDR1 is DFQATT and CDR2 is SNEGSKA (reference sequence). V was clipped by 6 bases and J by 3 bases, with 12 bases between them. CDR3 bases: TGCAGTGCCCCGGAGGAAGTCAAAAACATTCAGTACTTC. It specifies CSAPEEVKNIQYF.

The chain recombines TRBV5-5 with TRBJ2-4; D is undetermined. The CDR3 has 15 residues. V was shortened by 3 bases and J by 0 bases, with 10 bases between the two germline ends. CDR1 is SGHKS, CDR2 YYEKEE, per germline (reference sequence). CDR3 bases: TGTGCCAGCAGCTCGCCCCATCTAGCCAAAAACATTCAGTACTTC. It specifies CASSSPHLAKNIQYF.

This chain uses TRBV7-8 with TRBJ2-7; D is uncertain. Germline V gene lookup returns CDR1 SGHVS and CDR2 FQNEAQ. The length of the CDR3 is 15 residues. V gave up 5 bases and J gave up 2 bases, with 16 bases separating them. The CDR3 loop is CASSQRLGRTYEQYF. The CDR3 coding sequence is TGTGCCAGCAGCCAACGCCTAGGGCGTACCTACGAGCAGTACTTC.

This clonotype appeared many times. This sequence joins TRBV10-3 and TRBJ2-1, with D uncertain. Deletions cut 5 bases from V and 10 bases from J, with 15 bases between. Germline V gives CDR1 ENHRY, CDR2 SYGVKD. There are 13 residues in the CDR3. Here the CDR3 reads CAISLPLETEQFF. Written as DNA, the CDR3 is TGTGCCATCAGTCTACCCCTGGAGACGGAGCAGTTCTTC.

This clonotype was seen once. The CDR3 reads CASSFSGQLKDEQFF. CDR3 coding DNA: TGTGCCAGCAGTTTTTCGGGGCAGCTGAAGGATGAGCAGTTCTTC. This chain connects TRBV12-3 or TRBV12-4 to TRBJ2-1; D is tentatively TRBD1 or TRBD2 (5 bases each). The length of the CDR3 is 15 residues. With 3 bases removed from V and 8 bases from J, the gap between germline ends came to 17 bases.

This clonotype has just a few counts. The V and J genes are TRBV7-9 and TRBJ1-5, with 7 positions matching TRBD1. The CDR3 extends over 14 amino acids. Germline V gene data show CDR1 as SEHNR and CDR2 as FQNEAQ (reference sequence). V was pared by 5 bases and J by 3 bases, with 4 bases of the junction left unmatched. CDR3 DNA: TGTGCCAGCAGCCCGACAGGGAACAATCAGCCCCAGCATTTT. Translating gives CASSPTGNNQPQHF.